This T cell receptor (beta chain) was observed in a study of blood T cell repertoires in COVID-19. Study in general: Some COVID-19 samples were acute and others convalescent; all came from the United States, Italy and Spain. Nucleic acid was either cDNA or gDNA, and it came from T cells, B-cell-depleted T cells, or PBMCs.

The CDR3 spans 15 residues. V was clipped by 3 bases and J by 1 base; unmatched bases: 4. The V gene's germline CDR1 is DFQATT and CDR2 SNEGSKA (reference sequence). Authors' methods: Reference gene primers were amplified, and this amplification served to estimate nucleated cell counts. Here immunoSEQ multiplex PCR was the method, and the copy in TCRdb shows in-frame clones only, minus some. V and J calls and clone size are given by that table; D and trimming were obtained from the DNA. The table has around 150,000 clones, about 88% seen once; the top ten hold 2.5% to 3%. During active infection, Seattle patients enrolled and were then monitored through disease.

This clonotype was obtained from a human donor with COVID-19, enrolled during active disease. The donor label of this sample is uncertain. The gene calls are TRBV20-1 and TRBJ2-5, with 11 bases identical to TRBD2. The source material was peripheral blood. DNA of the CDR3: TGCAGTGCTAGTAGGACTAGCGGGCCCCAAGAGACCCAGTACTTC. It yields the protein CSASRTSGPQETQYF.